There are a few counts of the clone carrying this T cell receptor beta chain. The antigen is unknown. This sample is drawn from a study of cytomegalovirus exposure and HLA in healthy donors. Study-wide results and limits: Excluded were some V segments that proved indistinguishable, including TRBV6-2 and TRBV6-3.

Amplification used 60 Vbeta primers and 13 Jbeta primers. The data were produced by immunoSEQ multiplex PCR, yet TCRdb's version contains in-frame clones alone and is incomplete. The sample shows fewer than 200,000 clones, 80% of them seen only once. Germline CDR1 is SEHNR and CDR2 is FQNEAQ (reference sequence). After removal of 3 bases from V and 6 bases from J, the junction contained 5 bases not matched to a gene. This CDR3 is built from 15 residues. This TCR was sampled from a woman aged 45-65 years in good health and CMV-seropositive. The rearrangement joins TRBV7-9 to TRBJ2-2; 9 bases line up with TRBD1. Input material: PBMCs. Here the CDR3 reads CASSFGDREPGELFF. CDR3 bases: TGTGCCAGCAGCTTCGGGGACAGGGAGCCCGGGGAGCTGTTTTTT.